These 8 T cell receptor beta chains came from one sample sequenced in a study of early T cells in non-severe SARS-CoV-2 infection. MiXCR, applied by TCRdb to the 5' RACE reads, yields one record per CDR3 protein. Of about 21,000 distinct CDR3 sequences in the sample, 5.7% are singletons; the top ten hold roughly 14%. The starting material was whole blood, obtained at baseline. The receptors were sampled from an adult who was a healthcare worker with PCR-confirmed SARS-CoV-2 infection or an uninfected control (not recorded which).

This clonotype showed up just a few times. This chain connects TRBV6-5 to TRBJ2-1, with D unclear. This CDR3 is built from 16 residues. Germline CDR1 and CDR2: MNHEY and SVGAGI. Trimming removed 5 bases from V and 0 bases from J, with 14 bases in between. The CDR3 nucleotides read TGTGCCAGCAGTACCGTAAGCGAAAGCTCCTACAATGAGCAGTTCTTC. Translating it yields CASSTVSESSYNEQFF.

J is TRBJ1-2 and V is TRBV6-6; D not certain. The CDR3 extends over 15 amino acids. From germline, CDR1 is MNHNY and CDR2 SVGAGI (reference sequence). The V end lost 0 bases, the J end lost 6 bases, and 14 bases lay between the germline ends. The CDR3 loop is CASSYSGNGLNGYTF. Here the CDR3 DNA reads TGTGCCAGCAGTTACTCCGGAAATGGACTTAATGGCTACACCTTC.

The rearrangement uses TRBV10-3 and TRBJ1-6; D not certain. Trimming took off 9 bases at V and 7 bases at J, with 13 bases between the two ends. The V gene's germline CDR1 is ENHRY and CDR2 SYGVKD. This CDR3 is 13 amino acids long. CDR3 bases: TGTGCCATAACATGGTCGCGGAATTCACCCCTCCACTTT. Translating gives CAITWSRNSPLHF.

This clonotype is deemed medium-sized (0.01 to 0.1%). The V call is TRBV6-6, the J call TRBJ1-2, with TRBD1 matching 8 bases. The germline CDR1 and CDR2 sequences are MNHNY and SVGAGI (reference sequence). Trimming cost V 11 bases and J 5 bases; bases outside gene matches: 25. This CDR3 has 18 amino acids. The CDR3 loop reads CASKAPEGRGLSRYGYTF. The DNA of the CDR3 is TGTGCCTCAAAAGCACCAGAGGGCAGGGGGCTATCGCGGTATGGCTACACCTTC.

This clonotype was observed many times. This chain's CDR3 is CAWSGLTEAFF. DNA for the CDR3: TGTGCCTGGAGCGGACTCACTGAAGCTTTCTTT. The V call is TRBV30, the J call TRBJ1-1, with D unresolved. Germline CDR1 GTSNPN, CDR2 SVGIG (reference sequence). The CDR3 has 11 residues. V lost 3 bases, J lost 4 bases, and 6 bases lay in between.

This clonotype was seen a few times. The chain has TRBV5-4 and TRBJ2-3; D tentatively fits TRBD1 or TRBD2 (7 bases each). The V gene lost 4 bases and the J gene lost 3 bases, with 18 bases spanning the gap. Germline V lookup: CDR1 SGHNT, CDR2 YYREEE (reference sequence). CDR3 length equals 16 residues. This CDR3 reads CASSTRGRGGTDTQYF. CDR3 in DNA: TGTGCCAGCAGCACCCGGGGCAGGGGGGGTACAGATACGCAGTATTTT.

There are many counts of this clonotype. The rearrangement links TRBV10-1 to TRBJ2-2, with a weak D call TRBD2 (7 bases). CDR1 WNHNN and CDR2 SYGVQD come from the germline V gene (reference sequence). This CDR3 region has 16 residues. V dropped 0 bases and J dropped 4 bases, with 12 bases sitting between them. Here the CDR3 reads CASSESRGAGTGELFF. CDR3 nucleotide sequence: TGCGCCAGCAGTGAGTCCCGGGGGGCCGGCACCGGGGAGCTGTTTTTT.

The chain uses TRBV7-2 and TRBJ2-3; no clear D gene. The length of the CDR3 is 14 residues. In germline, CDR1 is SGHTA, CDR2 FQGNSA. The V gene lost 1 base and the J gene lost 1 base, with 6 bases spanning the gap. CDR3 protein: CASSLGAGTDTQYF. The CDR3 bases are TGTGCCAGCAGCTTAGGGGCAGGCACAGATACGCAGTATTTT.